This T cell receptor beta chain was retrieved from a study of beta chain features in type 1 diabetes (dated by TCRdb to the late 2010s). Notes on the research overall: Patients and healthy donors did not differ in mean age, gender distribution, total cell number or subset yield. In the study, recently diagnosed type 1 diabetes patients and matched healthy donors were compared on the TCRB repertoires of their sorted circulating CD4+ T cell subsets. Regulatory and stem cell-like memory subsets were obtained from only 8 patients and about 8 healthy donors, while naive and central memory subsets were obtained from all 28 donors. A total of roughly 100 million sorted cells were examined across all samples, and a strong correlation was observed between cell number per subset and RNA yield. Results the study describes overall, beyond this receptor: Only small numbers of individuals were included in the HLA sub-analyses, which left unresolved whether HLA type had any influence on TCRB rearrangement. The naive, central memory and regulatory TCRB repertoires appeared to resemble one another more closely among patients than among healthy donors. A moderate but significant shortening of TCRB CDR3 length was observed in type 1 diabetes patients in all four CD4+ subsets. Because cDNA was sequenced instead of genomic DNA, activated cells with high expression could be over-represented, although the groups did not differ in activation or CD3 levels. Patients with type 1 diabetes made fewer insertions and deleted more nucleotides at VDJ recombination sites, implying thymic rearrangement abnormalities. PCR may preferentially amplify shorter templates, but because patient and control samples were amplified and corrected together, any resulting skew would affect both groups equally.

This clone has a handful of counts. Which antigen it targets is not known. No clone much larger than this one lies a single base away; base qualities are absent. The entire amount of isolated RNA was reverse transcribed using the High Capacity cDNA Reverse Transcription Kit, so the sequenced TCRB transcripts were expressed ones. Naive, central memory and regulatory T cell samples underwent deep immunoSEQ sequencing, averaging around 4 million total reads per sample. Sorted cells were lysed in RLT buffer and RNA was extracted with DNase-treated RNeasy Micro or Mini kits, depending on cell number. Each cell subset was processed on its own to prevent cross-contamination, while patient and healthy donor samples were processed together. Using the immunoSEQ multiplex PCR, TCRB sequences were amplified from cDNA into 87-bp fragments spanning the CDR3 region. Sequencing of the amplicons was performed on the Illumina HiSeq platform. The study's own analysis went as follows. PCR bias was corrected computationally using synthetic template baselines, and reads within Hamming distance 2 were collapsed, with unmergeable singletons discarded. Reads were aligned against IMGT so that V, D and J genes, CDR3 length and insertions or deletions at six rearrangement sites could be assigned. Clonotype counts were normalized to sorted cell number within each subset before computing true diversity and Gini coefficients with the tcR R package. The overlap coefficient, calculated on TCRB nucleotide sequences, was used to measure repertoire sharing. TCRdb took over this immuneACCESS table, retaining in-frame rearrangements with V and J assigned. Such tables are incomplete; in checked studies, under half of the missing clones stem from an unresolved V gene, and the remainder is unexplained. The DNA gave D and trimming, while V, J and clone size come from that table. This sample is represented by around 170,000 clones; approximately 8.8% of them were singletons. The top ten hold 0.7% of the sample.

Each donor gave one peripheral blood draw, roughly 110 mL on average, collected into heparinised tubes. Naive, central memory, regulatory and stem cell-like memory CD4+ T cells were sorted on a BD FACSAria II using a panel including CD45RO, CCR7, CD25, CD127, CD95 and CD27. Purity was above 95% for every sorted population. PBMCs were separated immediately by Lymphoprep density gradient centrifugation and were stained directly, without being cultured. So that batch effects would be minimized, each experiment stained and sorted samples in pairs, pairing one healthy donor with one patient. Looking up the germline V gene yields CDR1 KGHSH and CDR2 LQKENI. At the junction V is shortened by 8 bases and J by 0 bases, with 10 bases in between. CDR3 length: 13 amino acids, cysteine to phenylalanine. Just CDR3 DNA is preserved here, 39 bases in frame from base 1.

The TCR was taken from a woman aged 25 to 39 with type 1 diabetes. Material: central memory CD4+ T cells from blood. Rearrangement joined TRBV18 to TRBJ1-1, with a weak D call of TRBD1 (6 bases match). The CDR3 region: CASGQGLNTEAFF. The DNA is TGTGCCAGCGGCCAGGGGCTGAACACTGAAGCTTTCTTT.